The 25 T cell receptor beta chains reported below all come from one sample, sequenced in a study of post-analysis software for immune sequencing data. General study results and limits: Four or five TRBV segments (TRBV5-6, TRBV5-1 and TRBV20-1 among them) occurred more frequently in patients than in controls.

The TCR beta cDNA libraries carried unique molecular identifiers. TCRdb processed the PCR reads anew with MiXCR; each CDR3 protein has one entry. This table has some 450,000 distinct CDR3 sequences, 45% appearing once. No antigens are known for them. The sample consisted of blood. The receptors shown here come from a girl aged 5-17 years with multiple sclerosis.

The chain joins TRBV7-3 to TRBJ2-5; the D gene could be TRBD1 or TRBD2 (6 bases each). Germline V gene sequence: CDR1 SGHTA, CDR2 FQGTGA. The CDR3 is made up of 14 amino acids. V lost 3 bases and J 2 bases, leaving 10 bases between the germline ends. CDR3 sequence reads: CASSLGGTQETQYF. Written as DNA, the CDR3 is TGTGCCAGCAGCTTGGGCGGGACACAAGAGACCCAGTACTTC.

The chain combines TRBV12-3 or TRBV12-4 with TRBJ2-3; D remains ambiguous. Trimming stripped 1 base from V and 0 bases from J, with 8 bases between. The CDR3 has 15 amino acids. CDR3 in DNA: TGTGCCAGCAGTTTAGATGGCGGCAGCACAGATACGCAGTATTTT. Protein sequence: CASSLDGGSTDTQYF.

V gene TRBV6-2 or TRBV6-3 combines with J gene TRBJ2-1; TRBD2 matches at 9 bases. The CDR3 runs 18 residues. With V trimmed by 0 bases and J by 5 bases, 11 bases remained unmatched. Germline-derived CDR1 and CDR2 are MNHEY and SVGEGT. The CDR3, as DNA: TGTGCCAGCAGTTACTCACATGGTAGCGGGAGTTCCCACAATGAGCAGTTCTTC. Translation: CASSYSHGSGSSHNEQFF.

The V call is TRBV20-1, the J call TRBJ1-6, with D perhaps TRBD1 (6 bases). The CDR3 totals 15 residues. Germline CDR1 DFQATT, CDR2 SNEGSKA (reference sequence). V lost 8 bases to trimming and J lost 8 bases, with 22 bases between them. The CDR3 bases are TGCAGTACCGAGGACAGCTCCACCGGGGATTCACCCCTCCACTTT. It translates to CSTEDSSTGDSPLHF.

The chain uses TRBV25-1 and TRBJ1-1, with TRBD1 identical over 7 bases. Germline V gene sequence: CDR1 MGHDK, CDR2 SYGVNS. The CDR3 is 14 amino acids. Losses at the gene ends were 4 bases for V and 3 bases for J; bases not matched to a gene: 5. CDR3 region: CASSAGTAYTEAFF. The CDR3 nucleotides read TGTGCCAGCAGTGCTGGGACAGCGTACACTGAAGCTTTCTTT.

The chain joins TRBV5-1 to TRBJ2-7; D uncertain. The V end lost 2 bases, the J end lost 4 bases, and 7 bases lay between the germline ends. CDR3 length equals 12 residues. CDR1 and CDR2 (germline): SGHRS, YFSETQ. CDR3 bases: TGCGCCAGCAGCTTCAGAAATTACGAGCAGTACTTC. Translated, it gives CASSFRNYEQYF.

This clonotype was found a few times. The CDR3 sequence is CASSHQNNEQFF. The CDR3 bases are TGTGCCAGCAGCCACCAAAACAATGAGCAGTTCTTC. The chain links TRBV7-2 to TRBJ2-1; D unresolved. The V gene's germline CDR1 is SGHTA and CDR2 FQGNSA. The CDR3 has 12 amino acids. Trimming removed 5 bases from V and 5 bases from J, with 7 bases in between.

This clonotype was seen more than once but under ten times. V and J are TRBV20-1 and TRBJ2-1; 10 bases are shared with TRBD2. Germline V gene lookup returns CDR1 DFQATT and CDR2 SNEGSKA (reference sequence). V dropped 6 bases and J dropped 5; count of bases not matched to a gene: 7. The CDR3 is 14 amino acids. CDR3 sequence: CSAYTSGTNNEQFF. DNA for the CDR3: TGCAGTGCCTATACTAGCGGGACGAACAATGAGCAGTTCTTC.

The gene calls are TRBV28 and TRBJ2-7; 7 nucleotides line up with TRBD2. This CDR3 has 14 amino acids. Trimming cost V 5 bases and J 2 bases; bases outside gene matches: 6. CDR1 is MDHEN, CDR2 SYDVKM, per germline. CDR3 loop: CASSVVAGPYEQYF. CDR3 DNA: TGTGCCAGCAGTGTCGTAGCGGGTCCCTACGAGCAGTACTTC. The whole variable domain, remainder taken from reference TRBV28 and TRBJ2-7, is DVKVTQSSRYLVKRTGEKVFLECVQDMDHENMFWYRQDPGLGLRLIYFSYDVKMKEKGDIPEGYSVSREKKERFSLILESASTNQTSMYLCASSVVAGPYEQYFGPGTRLTVT.

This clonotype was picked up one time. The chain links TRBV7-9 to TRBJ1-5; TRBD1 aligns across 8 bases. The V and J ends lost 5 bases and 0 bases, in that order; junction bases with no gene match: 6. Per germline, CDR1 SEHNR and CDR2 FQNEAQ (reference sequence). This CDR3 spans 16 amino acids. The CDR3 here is CASSPQGAFSNQPQHF. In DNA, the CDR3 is TGTGCCAGCAGCCCTCAGGGGGCGTTTAGCAATCAGCCCCAGCATTTT.

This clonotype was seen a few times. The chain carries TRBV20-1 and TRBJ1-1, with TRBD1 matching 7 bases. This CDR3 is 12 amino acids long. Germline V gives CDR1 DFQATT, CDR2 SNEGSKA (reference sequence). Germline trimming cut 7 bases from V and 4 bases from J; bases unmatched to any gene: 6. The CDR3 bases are TGCAGTGTTACACAGGGGTCCACTGAAGCTTTCTTT. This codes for CSVTQGSTEAFF.

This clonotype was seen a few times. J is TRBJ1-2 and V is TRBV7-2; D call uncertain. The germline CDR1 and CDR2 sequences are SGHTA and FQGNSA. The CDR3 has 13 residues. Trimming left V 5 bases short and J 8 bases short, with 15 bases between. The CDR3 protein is CASSPGERVGYTF. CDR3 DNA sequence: TGTGCCAGCAGCCCGGGTGAAAGGGTGGGCTACACCTTC.

The CDR3 spells CSVAELGGYNEQFF. The CDR3 DNA reads TGCAGCGTCGCGGAGCTGGGGGGCTACAATGAGCAGTTCTTC. The chain couples TRBV29-1 to TRBJ2-1, with D maybe TRBD2 (6 bases). The CDR3 extends over 14 amino acids. V was clipped by 6 bases and J by 3 bases, with 15 bases between them. Germline CDR1 reads SQVTM; CDR2 reads ANQGSEA.

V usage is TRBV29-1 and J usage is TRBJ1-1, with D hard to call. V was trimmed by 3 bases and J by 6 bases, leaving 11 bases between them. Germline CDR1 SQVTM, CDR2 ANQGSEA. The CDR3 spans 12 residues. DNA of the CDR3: TGCAGCGTTGAGGGCCGAGGGCCTGAAGCTTTCTTT. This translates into CSVEGRGPEAFF.

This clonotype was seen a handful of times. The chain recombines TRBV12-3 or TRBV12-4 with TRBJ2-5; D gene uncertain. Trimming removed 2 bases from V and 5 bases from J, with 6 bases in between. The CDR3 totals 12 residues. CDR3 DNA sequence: TGTGCCAGCAGTTTACGGCCGGAGACCCAGTACTTC. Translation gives CASSLRPETQYF.

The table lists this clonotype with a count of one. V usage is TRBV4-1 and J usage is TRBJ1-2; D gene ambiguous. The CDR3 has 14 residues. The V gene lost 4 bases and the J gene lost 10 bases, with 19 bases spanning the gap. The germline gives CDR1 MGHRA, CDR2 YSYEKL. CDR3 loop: CASSLPPGYLDYTF. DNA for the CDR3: TGCGCCAGCAGCCTTCCTCCGGGGTATCTTGACTACACCTTC.

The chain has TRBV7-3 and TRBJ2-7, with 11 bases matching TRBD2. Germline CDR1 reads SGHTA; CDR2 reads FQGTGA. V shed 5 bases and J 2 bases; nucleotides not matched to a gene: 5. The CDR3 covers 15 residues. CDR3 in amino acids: CASSPRTSGPYEQYF. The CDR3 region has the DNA TGTGCCAGCAGCCCGCGGACTAGCGGGCCCTACGAGCAGTACTTC.

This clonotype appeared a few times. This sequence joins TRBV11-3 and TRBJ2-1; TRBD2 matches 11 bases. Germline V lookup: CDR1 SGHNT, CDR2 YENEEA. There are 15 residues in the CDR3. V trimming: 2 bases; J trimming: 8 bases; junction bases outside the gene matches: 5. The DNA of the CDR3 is TGTGCCAGCAGCTTACTAGCGGGAGGCGACTATGAGCAGTTCTTC. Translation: CASSLLAGGDYEQFF.

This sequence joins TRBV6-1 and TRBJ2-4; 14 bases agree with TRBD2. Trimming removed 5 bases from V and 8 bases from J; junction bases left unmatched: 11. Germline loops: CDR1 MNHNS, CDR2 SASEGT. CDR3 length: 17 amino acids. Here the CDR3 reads CASSTKAGLAGGHIQYF. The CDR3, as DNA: TGTGCCAGCAGTACCAAGGCCGGACTAGCGGGAGGACACATTCAGTACTTC.

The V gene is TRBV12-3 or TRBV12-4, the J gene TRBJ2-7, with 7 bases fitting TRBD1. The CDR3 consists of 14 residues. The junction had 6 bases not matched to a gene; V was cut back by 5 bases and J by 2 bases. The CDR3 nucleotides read TGTGCCAGCAGTCGCCGGGACAGACCCTACGAGCAGTACTTC. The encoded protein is CASSRRDRPYEQYF.

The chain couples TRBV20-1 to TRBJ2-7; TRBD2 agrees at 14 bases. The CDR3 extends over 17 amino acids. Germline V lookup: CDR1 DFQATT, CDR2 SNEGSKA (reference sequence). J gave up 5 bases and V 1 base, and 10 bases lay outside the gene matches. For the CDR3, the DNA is TGCAGTGCTAGAGCCGGGACTAGCGGGAGCTCTGGCCACGAGCAGTACTTC. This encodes CSARAGTSGSSGHEQYF.

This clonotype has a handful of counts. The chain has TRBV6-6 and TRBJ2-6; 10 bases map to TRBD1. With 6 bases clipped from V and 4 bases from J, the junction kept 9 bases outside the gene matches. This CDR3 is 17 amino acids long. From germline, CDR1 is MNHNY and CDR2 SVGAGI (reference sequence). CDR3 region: CASRNTDRGIGANVLTF. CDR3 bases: TGTGCCAGCAGGAATACGGACAGGGGGATCGGGGCCAACGTCCTGACTTTC.

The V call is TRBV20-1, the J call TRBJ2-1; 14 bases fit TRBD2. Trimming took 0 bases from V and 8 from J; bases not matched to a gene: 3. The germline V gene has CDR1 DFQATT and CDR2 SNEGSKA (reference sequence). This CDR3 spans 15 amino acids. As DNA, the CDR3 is TGCAGTGCTAGAGATCGACTAGCGGGAGGGGATGAGCAGTTCTTC. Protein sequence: CSARDRLAGGDEQFF.

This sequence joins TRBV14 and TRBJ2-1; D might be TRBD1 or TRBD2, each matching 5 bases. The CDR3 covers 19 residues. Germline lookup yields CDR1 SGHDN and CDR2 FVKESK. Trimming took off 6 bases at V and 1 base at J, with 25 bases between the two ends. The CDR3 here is CASSQTPPGRLGSYNEQFF. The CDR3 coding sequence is TGTGCCAGCAGTCAAACCCCGCCGGGACGACTTGGGTCCTACAATGAGCAGTTCTTC.

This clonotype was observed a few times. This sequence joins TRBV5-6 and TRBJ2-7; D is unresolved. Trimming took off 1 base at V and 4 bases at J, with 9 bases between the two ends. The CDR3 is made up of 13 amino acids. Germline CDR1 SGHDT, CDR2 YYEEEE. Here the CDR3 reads CASSLRGPYEQYF. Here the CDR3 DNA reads TGTGCCAGCAGCTTGCGTGGGCCATACGAGCAGTACTTC.